Included here is one T cell receptor (beta chain) sequence, with context. Its antigen is still unknown. This CDR3 is built from 14 residues. CDR1 and CDR2 from the germline V gene are SNHLY and FYNNEI. The V gene lost 2 bases and the J gene lost 5 bases, with 10 bases spanning the gap. Libraries were prepared by immunoSEQ multiplex PCR; TCRdb keeps only in-frame clonotypes and omits some of them. The table shows under 150,000 clones, with roughly 77% occurring only once. Indicated time point: week 11, during vaccination. It was 300 ug of mutant IDH1 20-mer peptide that made up each vaccine dose, given with topical imiquimod. These data originate in a study of a mutant IDH1 vaccine in newly diagnosed glioma. Turning to the study itself: Vaccination started 4-6 weeks after radiotherapy alone, or with temozolomide cycles. Study-level points and caveats: Pseudoprogression apparently lacked any relation to changes in top peripheral T cell clonotypes.

The chain uses TRBV2 and TRBJ1-5, with D possibly TRBD1 on 6 matching bases. Specimen: PBMCs, collected from a glioma patient whose treatment included an IDH1 peptide vaccine. This sequence originates from a man aged 35-49 years with glioma. The CDR3, as DNA: TGTGCCAGCAGTGAACAGGGGATGGATCAGCCCCAGCATTTT. Its translation: CASSEQGMDQPQHF.